A selection of T cell receptor beta chains follows, all from one sample in a study of T cells in Graves' hyperthyroidism and ophthalmopathy. TCRdb ran MiXCR on the multiplex PCR reads and lists one entry per CDR3 protein. The sample records fewer than 500,000 distinct CDR3 sequences, 13% being singletons. The sequencing sample was made of blood. The origin of the receptors is a man aged 25 to 45 with Graves' hyperthyroidism that later progressed to Graves' ophthalmopathy. The conserved cysteine and the conserved F or W are not part of the CDR3 here. Fields, in order: V gene, J gene, CDR3 protein.

TRBV30,TRBJ1-5,AWSGWGAHPQH
TRBV20-1,TRBJ2-3,SATWDQMDTQY
TRBV11-2,TRBJ1-2,ASSLMAAGPGYT
TRBV6-5,TRBJ1-4,ASSYEESGIEKLF
TRBV20-1,TRBJ2-5,SARKGWGDY
TRBV11-3,TRBJ1-3,ASSFRGGLSGNTIY
TRBV25-1,TRBJ2-7,ASSDPSGGSYEQY
TRBV9,TRBJ2-3,ASSVGSGGKDTQY
TRBV29-1,TRBJ1-1,SVERNTEAF
TRBV5-1,TRBJ2-3,ASSLDWDRGTDTQY
TRBV20-1,TRBJ1-4,SASNSATNEKLF
TRBV6-1,TRBJ2-7,ASSWLGGYEQY
TRBV5-1,TRBJ2-2,ASSLGLDSSNTGELF
TRBV6-6,TRBJ2-7,ASSYSKVRTTSSYEQY
TRBV20-1,TRBJ2-3,SAASRGRGTDTQY
TRBV3-1,TRBJ2-1,ASSHEIYNEQF
TRBV9,TRBJ2-1,ASSKNPQQVSSYNEQF
TRBV6-1,TRBJ1-4,ASSEQGRREKLF
TRBV7-3,TRBJ2-3,ASSLMNRGGPDTQY
TRBV30,TRBJ1-5,AWTTGVGNQPQH
TRBV7-3,TRBJ2-2,ASSKEANTGELF
TRBV6-1,TRBJ1-5,ASSEIGGWGNQPQH
TRBV7-3,TRBJ2-7,ASSSNGYEQY
TRBV11-1,TRBJ2-1,ASSLVTLNNEQF
TRBV10-3,TRBJ1-1,AISDSDEAF
TRBV12-3/TRBV12-4,TRBJ2-3,ASSLRRVTDTQY
TRBV5-1,TRBJ2-7,ASSPRTATYEQY
TRBV19,TRBJ2-1,ASRDRGLNEQF
TRBV28,TRBJ1-5,ASSYPDGLNQPQH
TRBV7-2,TRBJ1-6,ASSPPGRNVYNSPLH
TRBV12-3/TRBV12-4,TRBJ1-6,ASSWGYPNSPLH
TRBV28,TRBJ1-2,ASSLDGTVANGYT
TRBV5-1,TRBJ1-1,ASSLEGGDREFYTEAF
TRBV2,TRBJ1-3,ASSEQTGTSGNTIY
TRBV9,TRBJ1-3,ASSDGQGNTIY
TRBV6-1,TRBJ2-7,ASSGPGRLRDSYEQY
TRBV14,TRBJ1-5,ASSQYHVRGNQPQH
TRBV24-1,TRBJ2-2,ATSAATPTGELF
TRBV28,TRBJ2-2,ASSFQGRSGELF
TRBV4-1,TRBJ2-3,ASSQDGTNTQY
TRBV7-6,TRBJ2-7,ASSLQRGQGNYEQY
TRBV19,TRBJ2-1,ASSTGVVQF
TRBV12-3/TRBV12-4,TRBJ2-3,ASSLAGTNTDTQY
TRBV12-3/TRBV12-4,TRBJ1-5,ASSPGTGLNQPQH
TRBV18,TRBJ2-1,ASSQPDRGPPYNEQF
TRBV5-1,TRBJ2-2,ASSVTGGVTGELF
TRBV6-1,TRBJ1-2,ASSVVGPYGYT
TRBV30,TRBJ1-1,AWSVGGGNTEAF
TRBV5-1,TRBJ2-7,ASSHPGAEYEQY
TRBV20-1,TRBJ1-1,SATDPGTEAF
TRBV5-1,TRBJ1-1,ASSEQGINTEAF
TRBV10-1,TRBJ1-4,ASSESDRGEKLF
TRBV20-1,TRBJ1-5,SAQVAGSGQPQH
TRBV12-3/TRBV12-4,TRBJ1-5,ASRDSRRGGQPQH
TRBV27,TRBJ1-5,ANPSEGQGDQPQH
TRBV6-5,TRBJ2-2,ASSYSSWTGDSGELF